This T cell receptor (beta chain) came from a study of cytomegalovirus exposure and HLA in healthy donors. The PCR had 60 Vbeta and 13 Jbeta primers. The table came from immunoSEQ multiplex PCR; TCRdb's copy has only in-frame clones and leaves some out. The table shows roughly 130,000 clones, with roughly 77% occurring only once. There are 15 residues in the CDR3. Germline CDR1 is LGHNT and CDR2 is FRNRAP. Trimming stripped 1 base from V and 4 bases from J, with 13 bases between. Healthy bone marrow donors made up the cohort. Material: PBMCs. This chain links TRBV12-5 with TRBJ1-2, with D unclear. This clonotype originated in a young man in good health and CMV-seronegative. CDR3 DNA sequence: TGTGCTAGTGGTTTGGCACCCCATTCTAGCTATGGCTACACCTTC. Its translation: CASGLAPHSSYGYTF.